This entry lists 26 T cell receptor beta chains sequenced from one sample in a study of blood T cell repertoires in COVID-19. TCRdb keeps only in-frame clones here, not all; method: immunoSEQ multiplex PCR. The sample records 85,000 or so clones, roughly 79% being singletons. Sequencing input: peripheral blood. Every receptor here comes from an elderly man with acute or convalescent COVID-19.

The V call is TRBV11-3, the J call TRBJ1-1, with TRBD1 identical over 9 bases. The V gene's germline CDR1 is SGHNT and CDR2 YENEEA. V shed 5 bases, J shed 1 base, and the junction held 2 bases outside the gene matches. This CDR3 contains 14 residues. The CDR3 here is CASSMTGGNTEAFF. CDR3 sequence (DNA): TGTGCCAGCAGCATGACAGGGGGGAACACTGAAGCTTTCTTT. Full variable domain (outside the CDR3, taken from reference TRBV11-3 and TRBJ1-1): EAGVVQSPRYKIIEKKQPVAFWCNPISGHNTLYWYLQNLGQGPELLIRYENEEAVDDSQLPKDRFSAERLKGVDSTLKIQPAELGDSAVYLCASSMTGGNTEAFFGQGTRLTVV.

The rearrangement links TRBV11-3 to TRBJ2-7; TRBD1 agrees at 9 bases. The V gene end was trimmed by 4 bases and the J gene end by 3 bases; junction bases not matched to a gene: 7. Germline V gene sequence: CDR1 SGHNT, CDR2 YENEEA. The CDR3 has 15 amino acids. The CDR3 DNA reads as TGTGCCAGCAGCTCAGGGGGACAGGGAAACTACGAGCAGTACTTC. This gives the protein CASSSGGQGNYEQYF. Combining the CDR3 with reference TRBV11-3 and TRBJ2-7 gives the whole variable domain EAGVVQSPRYKIIEKKQPVAFWCNPISGHNTLYWYLQNLGQGPELLIRYENEEAVDDSQLPKDRFSAERLKGVDSTLKIQPAELGDSAVYLCASSSGGQGNYEQYFGPGTRLTVT.

The V call is TRBV5-1, the J call TRBJ2-3; 9 nucleotides agree with TRBD1. V shed 0 bases and J 2 bases; nucleotides not matched to a gene: 7. This CDR3 has 17 amino acids. Germline CDR1 reads SGHRS; CDR2 reads YFSETQ. This chain's CDR3 is CASSLVPDRGSTDTQYF. The CDR3 nucleotides read TGCGCCAGCAGCTTGGTTCCCGACAGGGGGTCCACAGATACGCAGTATTTT.

The CDR3 region is CASRGGGTGNQPQHF. DNA for the CDR3: TGTGCCAGCAGGGGAGGGGGTACTGGCAATCAGCCCCAGCATTTT. The chain links TRBV28 to TRBJ1-5, with D possibly TRBD1 on 6 matching bases. The CDR3 sequence is 15 residues long. The germline CDR1 and CDR2 sequences are MDHEN and SYDVKM. V was shortened by 6 bases and J by 2 bases, with 14 bases between the two germline ends.

The chain joins TRBV30 to TRBJ2-7; the match to TRBD1 covers 9 bases. With V trimmed by 0 bases and J by 3 bases, 3 bases remained unmatched. Looked up from germline, CDR1 is GTSNPN and CDR2 is SVGIG (reference sequence). There are 14 residues in the CDR3. CDR3 residues: CAWSVLGQGYEQYF. Written as DNA, the CDR3 is TGTGCCTGGAGTGTACTGGGACAGGGCTACGAGCAGTACTTC.

The genes are TRBV6-5 and TRBJ1-2, with 7 bases lining up with TRBD1. The CDR3 contains 14 residues. Germline CDR1 reads MNHEY; CDR2 reads SVGAGI. After removal of 6 bases from V and 2 bases from J, the junction contained 6 bases not matched to a gene. This CDR3 reads CASRPDRANYGYTF. The CDR3 nucleotides are TGTGCCAGCAGGCCAGACAGGGCCAACTATGGCTACACCTTC.

J is TRBJ2-1 and V is TRBV5-1; no reliable D call. The V gene's germline CDR1 is SGHRS and CDR2 YFSETQ. V was cut by 4 bases and J by 0 bases, with 11 bases left in between. This CDR3 region has 15 residues. The DNA of the CDR3 is TGCGCCAGCAGCATAGCTCAGAGCTCCTACAATGAGCAGTTCTTC. This gives the protein CASSIAQSSYNEQFF.

V usage is TRBV5-1 and J usage is TRBJ2-5, with 7 positions matching TRBD1. V shed 3 bases, J shed 2 bases, and the junction held 1 base outside the gene matches. Germline CDR1 is SGHRS and CDR2 is YFSETQ. This CDR3 is 13 amino acids long. The CDR3 reads CASSWDSQETQYF. DNA for the CDR3: TGCGCCAGCAGCTGGGACAGTCAAGAGACCCAGTACTTC.

This clone has more than one count but fewer than ten. This chain uses TRBV27 with TRBJ1-2, with 10 bases fitting TRBD1. V gave up 5 bases and J gave up 5 bases; unmatched junction bases: 8. This CDR3 has 15 residues. Germline V lookup: CDR1 MNHEY, CDR2 SMNVEV (reference sequence). CDR3 amino acids: CASSPRQGARYGYTF. The CDR3 nucleotides read TGTGCCAGCAGTCCGAGACAGGGGGCGCGATATGGCTACACCTTC.

The gene calls are TRBV12-3 or TRBV12-4 and TRBJ1-2, with D tentatively TRBD1 (6 bases). There are 13 residues in the CDR3. The ends were cut back, 3 bases at V and 6 bases at J, with 11 bases in the middle. CDR3 region: CASSFRGGDGYTF. DNA of the CDR3: TGTGCCAGCAGTTTTAGGGGGGGGGATGGCTACACCTTC.

This sequence joins TRBV20-1 and TRBJ1-1, with D perhaps TRBD1 (5 bases). With 3 bases removed from V and 8 bases from J, the gap between germline ends came to 10 bases. The CDR3 loop spans 11 amino acids. CDR1 is DFQATT and CDR2 is SNEGSKA in the germline V gene (reference sequence). The CDR3 here is CSASPRAEAFF. In nucleotides, the CDR3 is TGCAGTGCTAGTCCCAGGGCCGAAGCTTTCTTT.

The rearrangement uses TRBV28 and TRBJ2-2; unclear D gene. The CDR3 contains 15 residues. V was shortened by 2 bases and J by 1 base, with 8 bases between the two germline ends. Germline assignment: CDR1 MDHEN and CDR2 SYDVKM. DNA of the CDR3: TGTGCCAGCAGTTTAATCAGATGGAACACCGGGGAGCTGTTTTTT. It translates to CASSLIRWNTGELFF. The whole variable domain, remainder taken from reference TRBV28 and TRBJ2-2, is DVKVTQSSRYLVKRTGEKVFLECVQDMDHENMFWYRQDPGLGLRLIYFSYDVKMKEKGDIPEGYSVSREKKERFSLILESASTNQTSMYLCASSLIRWNTGELFFGEGSRLTVL.

In DNA form, the CDR3 reads TGTGCCAGCAGCCTCAGACAGGCAGCGATTTATAGCAATCAGCCCCAGCATTTT. It translates to CASSLRQAAIYSNQPQHF. The chain links TRBV5-6 to TRBJ1-5; maybe TRBD1 (6 bases). Deletions cut 4 bases from V and 0 bases from J, with 20 bases between. Germline V gene data show CDR1 as SGHDT and CDR2 as YYEEEE. The CDR3 is made up of 18 amino acids.

The J gene is TRBJ2-7, the V gene TRBV5-1, with TRBD1 as a possible D gene (6 bases). Germline loops: CDR1 SGHRS, CDR2 YFSETQ. V lost 4 bases and J 0 bases, leaving 14 bases between the germline ends. The CDR3 has 15 amino acids. As DNA, the CDR3 is TGCGCCAGCAGCCAGGACAGTGCTAGCTCCTACGAGCAGTACTTC. The encoded protein is CASSQDSASSYEQYF.

The chain recombines TRBV7-3 with TRBJ1-1; D perhaps matches TRBD1 (6 bases). Looked up from germline, CDR1 is SGHTA and CDR2 is FQGTGA. Trimming shortened V by 5 bases and J by 1 base, and 8 bases separated the two germline ends. This CDR3 region has 13 residues. This chain's CDR3 is CASSPGQNTEAFF. Written as DNA, the CDR3 is TGTGCCAGCAGCCCGGGACAGAACACTGAAGCTTTCTTT. The full variable domain, rest sourced from reference TRBV7-3 and TRBJ1-1, is GAGVSQTPSNKVTEKGKYVELRCDPISGHTALYWYRQSLGQGPEFLIYFQGTGAADDSGLPNDRFFAVRPEGSVSTLKIQRTERGDSAVYLCASSPGQNTEAFFGQGTRLTVV.

This sequence joins TRBV18 and TRBJ1-3; a weak D match, TRBD1 (5 bases). The V end was cut by 2 bases, the J end by 0 bases, with 8 bases between. Germline lookup yields CDR1 KGHSH and CDR2 LQKENI. The CDR3 contains 15 residues. The CDR3 region has the DNA TGTGCCAGCTCACCAACGACAGTCTCTGGAAACACCATATATTTT. Residues: CASSPTTVSGNTIYF.

This chain uses TRBV2 with TRBJ2-7; D is perhaps TRBD2 (6 bases). Germline CDR1 and CDR2: SNHLY and FYNNEI. V lost 2 bases and J 3 bases, leaving 11 bases between the germline ends. This CDR3 spans 14 amino acids. The CDR3 region has the DNA TGTGCCAGCAGTGAATCGGGGGTCCTCTACGAGCAGTACTTC. Translated, it gives CASSESGVLYEQYF.

The chain is built from TRBV28 and TRBJ2-2; D uncertain. The CDR3 extends over 13 amino acids. CDR1 and CDR2 from the germline V gene are MDHEN and SYDVKM. The V gene lost 8 bases and the J gene lost 4 bases, with 11 bases spanning the gap. CDR3 amino acids: CASLGSTTGELFF. CDR3 nucleotide sequence: TGTGCCAGCTTGGGCAGTACCACCGGGGAGCTGTTTTTT.

The V call is TRBV10-3, the J call TRBJ2-4, with TRBD2 identical over 13 bases. Germline V lookup: CDR1 ENHRY, CDR2 SYGVKD. Unmatched junction bases numbered 8, after V lost 0 bases and J lost 6 bases. The CDR3 has 18 amino acids. As DNA, the CDR3 is TGTGCCATCAGTGAGTCCACCGGGACTAGCGGGAAGGGAAACATTCAGTACTTC. This encodes CAISESTGTSGKGNIQYF.

The chain recombines TRBV6-5 with TRBJ1-1; 7 bases agree with TRBD1. With V trimmed by 0 bases and J by 3 bases, 4 bases remained unmatched. CDR1 and CDR2 from the germline V gene are MNHEY and SVGAGI. The CDR3 runs 15 residues. This CDR3 reads CASSYSGQRYTEAFF. In DNA form, the CDR3 reads TGTGCCAGCAGTTACTCGGGACAGCGTTACACTGAAGCTTTCTTT.

Of note for this clone: Within the sample, other DNA sequences also encode this same CDR3. The V and J genes are TRBV7-3 and TRBJ2-3; TRBD1 matches 7 bases. CDR1 and CDR2 (germline): SGHTA, FQGTGA. With V trimmed by 5 bases and J by 0 bases, 8 bases remained unmatched. The CDR3 extends over 16 amino acids. In DNA form, the CDR3 reads TGTGCCAGCAGCCCCGGGACAGTCAGGAGCACAGATACGCAGTATTTT. It specifies CASSPGTVRSTDTQYF.

This sequence joins TRBV19 and TRBJ2-5; D is perhaps TRBD1 (5 bases). Trimming stripped 3 bases from V and 5 bases from J, with 19 bases between. Germline V gene lookup returns CDR1 LNHDA and CDR2 SQIVND (reference sequence). The CDR3 has 16 residues. The CDR3 DNA reads TGTGCCAGTAGTATTGGGCCTTCAGGGCCGAAGGAGACCCAGTACTTC. Its protein product is CASSIGPSGPKETQYF.

The chain combines TRBV18 with TRBJ1-1; tentatively, D is TRBD1 (5 bases). This CDR3 is built from 16 residues. Germline assignment: CDR1 KGHSH and CDR2 LQKENI. V lost 3 bases and J lost 5, with 19 bases in between. Here the CDR3 DNA reads TGTGCCAGCTCACCGGGATCCCCCAGGGCAGGGACTGAAGCTTTCTTT. This translates into CASSPGSPRAGTEAFF.

V is TRBV9 and J is TRBJ2-1; 13 bases agree with TRBD2. J gave up 8 bases and V 3 bases, and 11 bases lay outside the gene matches. This CDR3 comprises 17 residues. The V gene's germline CDR1 is SGDLS and CDR2 YYNGEE. CDR3 nucleotide sequence: TGTGCCAGCAGCGCTAGACTAGCGGGAGGTGGGTACGATGAGCAGTTCTTC. Its translation is CASSARLAGGGYDEQFF.

This clone appeared once. The chain links TRBV10-2 to TRBJ1-4; TRBD1 is a possible D gene (6 bases). With 8 bases removed from V and 7 bases from J, the gap between germline ends came to 11 bases. The CDR3 runs 12 residues. Germline CDR1 is WSHSY and CDR2 is SAAADI. In DNA, the CDR3 is TGCGCCAGCGGCCGGACAGTTGAAAAACTGTTTTTT. It yields the protein CASGRTVEKLFF.

This clone turned up a few times. The gene calls are TRBV7-2 and TRBJ1-1; possibly TRBD1 for D (5 bases). V lost 1 base and J lost 0, with 6 bases in between. This CDR3 spans 14 amino acids. Per the germline V gene, CDR1 is SGHTA and CDR2 is FQGNSA. The DNA for the CDR3 is TGTGCCAGCAGCTTAGGGGGGGTGAACACTGAAGCTTTCTTT. Protein: CASSLGGVNTEAFF.